These 23 T cell receptor beta chains originate from one sample sequenced in a study of memory CD4+ T cells and cytomegalovirus serostatus. The sort gate was single viable CD3+CD4+CD8-CD45RO+ cells for memory CD4+ T cells. Sequenced by immunoSEQ multiplex PCR; TCRdb stores in-frame clones only, minus some. This table holds about 60,000 clones, around 80% found once. The specimen was memory CD4+ T cells from blood. All receptors come from an adult in good health and CMV-seronegative. Some clones in this sample may be carry-over from other donors' samples.

The chain couples TRBV27 to TRBJ2-3, with D uncertain. V gave up 6 bases and J gave up 1 base, with 8 bases separating them. This CDR3 spans 13 amino acids. Germline V gene lookup returns CDR1 MNHEY and CDR2 SMNVEV (reference sequence). The CDR3 protein is CASRAWGTDTQYF. In nucleotides, the CDR3 is TGTGCCAGCAGGGCCTGGGGCACAGATACGCAGTATTTT.

This sequence joins TRBV19 and TRBJ2-6, with D unclear. V was trimmed by 6 bases and J by 3 bases, leaving 6 bases between them. From germline, CDR1 is LNHDA and CDR2 SQIVND (reference sequence). The CDR3 contains 13 residues. CDR3 DNA sequence: TGTGCCAGTAGGGTGGGTGGGGCCAACGTCCTGACTTTC. It translates to CASRVGGANVLTF.

This rearrangement joins TRBV5-1 to TRBJ2-1; D unresolved. CDR1 SGHRS and CDR2 YFSETQ come from the germline V gene. There are 19 residues in the CDR3. V gave up 4 bases and J gave up 7 bases, with 30 bases separating them. The CDR3 sequence: CASSLRFGDDNYRGNEQFF. The CDR3 DNA reads as TGCGCCAGCAGCCTTAGATTTGGGGATGACAACTACCGTGGGAATGAGCAGTTCTTC.

This chain connects TRBV27 to TRBJ1-5, with D unresolved. V dropped 3 bases and J dropped 1 base, with 4 bases sitting between them. CDR1 is MNHEY, CDR2 SMNVEV, per germline (reference sequence). This CDR3 region has 13 residues. The CDR3: CASSFKSNQPQHF. The CDR3 region has the DNA TGTGCCAGCAGTTTCAAGAGCAATCAGCCCCAGCATTTT.

The chain uses TRBV7-9 and TRBJ1-2; 12 positions match TRBD1. The germline CDR1 and CDR2 sequences are SEHNR and FQNEAQ (reference sequence). V was pared by 5 bases and J by 6 bases, with 4 bases of the junction left unmatched. This CDR3 spans 14 amino acids. The DNA for the CDR3 is TGTGCCAGCAGCCGGGACAGGGGGCATAATGGCTACACCTTC. Translated: CASSRDRGHNGYTF.

The rearrangement joins TRBV7-2 to TRBJ1-4, with 7 bases matching TRBD1. V was pared by 5 bases and J by 7 bases, with 7 bases of the junction left unmatched. The CDR3 sequence is 14 residues long. Germline V gene lookup returns CDR1 SGHTA and CDR2 FQGNSA. For the CDR3, the DNA is TGTGCCAGCAGCCTGGGGGGGGACAGTGAAAAACTGTTTTTT. This gives the protein CASSLGGDSEKLFF.

The CDR3 DNA follows: TGTGCCAGCAGCTTAAGGGGTAGCAATCAGCCCCAGCATTTT. It yields the protein CASSLRGSNQPQHF. The genes are TRBV5-6 and TRBJ1-5; D possibly corresponds to TRBD1 (5 bases). The CDR3 is 14 amino acids. CDR1 and CDR2 (germline): SGHDT, YYEEEE. Trimming left V 2 bases short and J 0 bases short, with 6 bases between.

With respect to this clone: Mismatch with germline at one junction end may stem from a read error. This sequence joins TRBV15 and TRBJ1-3, with D unresolved. The CDR3 length is 14 residues. Germline loops: CDR1 LNHNV, CDR2 YYDKDF (reference sequence). The CDR3 sequence is CATSAESGGNIIYF. The CDR3 coding sequence is TGTGCCACCAGCGCGGAGTCAGGAGGAAACATCATATATTTT.

The rearrangement uses TRBV10-3 and TRBJ1-3; no clear D. V was cut by 10 bases and J by 1 base, with 20 bases left in between. The CDR3 length is 16 residues. Germline V gene sequence: CDR1 ENHRY, CDR2 SYGVKD. The CDR3 nucleotides are TGTGCCACCAGAGTCACAGAGGAGTTGTCTGGAAACACCATATATTTT. This translates into CATRVTEELSGNTIYF.

This clone came up a few times. The genes are TRBV5-6 and TRBJ1-5; 8 nucleotides align to TRBD1. The CDR3 contains 15 residues. Trimming removed 4 bases from V and 3 bases from J; junction bases left unmatched: 6. CDR1 SGHDT and CDR2 YYEEEE come from the germline V gene. The CDR3, as DNA: TGTGCCAGCAGCCGAGGACAGGGCATCAATCAGCCCCAGCATTTT. This codes for CASSRGQGINQPQHF.

The CDR3 bases are TGTGCCAGCAGCTTGCGCGCGGCTACACTCCTACGAGCTGGGAAAAAGCAGTACTTC. Amino acids: CASSLRAATLLRAGKKQYF. The chain employs TRBV7-9 and TRBJ2-7; D gene uncertain. V dropped 3 bases and J dropped 8 bases, with 32 bases sitting between them. The CDR3 is 19 residues long. In germline, CDR1 is SEHNR, CDR2 FQNEAQ (reference sequence).

V and J are TRBV7-9 and TRBJ2-2, with 7 bases identical to TRBD1. V was clipped by 5 bases and J by 0 bases; unmatched bases: 9. In germline, CDR1 is SEHNR, CDR2 FQNEAQ (reference sequence). This CDR3 has 17 amino acids. CDR3 DNA: TGTGCCAGCAGCCGACAGTCGACAGGGTCGAACACCGGGGAGCTGTTTTTT. The encoded protein is CASSRQSTGSNTGELFF.

This rearrangement joins TRBV28 to TRBJ2-2, with 10 bases aligning to TRBD2. Germline lookup yields CDR1 MDHEN and CDR2 SYDVKM. With V trimmed by 5 bases and J by 6 bases, 15 bases remained unmatched. The CDR3 runs to 18 residues. CDR3 nucleotide sequence: TGTGCCAGCAGTAGATTATCGCTAGCGGGAGAATGGGCCGGGGAGCTGTTTTTT. Amino acid sequence: CASSRLSLAGEWAGELFF.

The chain combines TRBV7-3 with TRBJ2-2; D uncertain. Germline-derived CDR1 and CDR2 are SGHTA and FQGTGA. V was shortened by 5 bases and J by 5 bases, with 9 bases between the two germline ends. The CDR3 has 13 residues. CDR3 region: CASSDGWTGELFF. In nucleotides, the CDR3 is TGTGCCAGCAGCGACGGGTGGACCGGGGAGCTGTTTTTT.

This rearrangement joins TRBV6-5 to TRBJ1-5; D unclear. The CDR3 covers 13 residues. V was cut by 4 bases and J by 7 bases, with 11 bases left in between. Looked up from germline, CDR1 is MNHEY and CDR2 is SVGAGI. The CDR3 sequence is CASSLRGLQPQHF. The CDR3 DNA is TGTGCCAGCAGTTTACGAGGACTCCAGCCCCAGCATTTT.

V and J are TRBV4-3 and TRBJ1-6, with D maybe TRBD1 (6 bases). Germline CDR1 reads LGHNA; CDR2 reads YSLEER. This CDR3 comprises 16 residues. Trimming stripped 1 base from V and 7 bases from J, with 14 bases between. As DNA, the CDR3 is TGCGCCAGCAGCCAAGTAAGGGGGATCCCCAATTCACCCCTCCACTTT. Protein: CASSQVRGIPNSPLHF.

This sequence joins TRBV18 and TRBJ1-1; D gene uncertain. Trimming stripped 6 bases from V and 2 bases from J, with 10 bases between. CDR3 length: 13 amino acids. Germline CDR1 KGHSH, CDR2 LQKENI. The CDR3 DNA sequence: TGTGCCAGCTCTACGGGGAGCAACACTGAAGCTTTCTTT. This sequence encodes CASSTGSNTEAFF.

DNA for the CDR3: TGTGCCAGCAGCTTAGTTGGGCAGTGGGGGACCGGGGAGCTGTTTTTT. Amino acid sequence: CASSLVGQWGTGELFF. The V and J genes are TRBV11-2 and TRBJ2-2; D tentatively fits TRBD1 or TRBD2 (5 bases each). Germline V gives CDR1 SGHAT, CDR2 FQNNGV. With 1 base removed from V and 5 bases from J, the gap between germline ends came to 14 bases. The CDR3 spans 16 residues.

This sequence joins TRBV6-6 and TRBJ2-7; maybe TRBD1 (5 bases). The germline gives CDR1 MNHNY, CDR2 SVGAGI (reference sequence). Trimming cost V 2 bases and J 0 bases, with 11 bases left between them. This CDR3 is built from 15 residues. Here the CDR3 reads CASSYGQLSSYEQYF. CDR3 DNA sequence: TGTGCCAGCAGTTACGGACAACTGAGCTCCTACGAGCAGTACTTC.

The chain is built from TRBV6-6 and TRBJ2-7; 9 bases fit TRBD1. After removal of 3 bases from V and 3 bases from J, the junction contained 6 bases not matched to a gene. This CDR3 is 15 amino acids long. CDR1 is MNHNY and CDR2 is SVGAGI in the germline V gene (reference sequence). CDR3 in DNA: TGTGCCAGCAGTTATCCTGGACAGGGGAACTACGAGCAGTACTTC. It is translated as CASSYPGQGNYEQYF.

The chain recombines TRBV2 with TRBJ2-5, with D perhaps matching TRBD1 (5 bases). Deletions cut 10 bases from V and 2 bases from J, with 11 bases between. CDR1 SNHLY and CDR2 FYNNEI come from the germline V gene. This CDR3 is 12 amino acids long. CDR3 sequence reads: CAKGAPQETQYF. The DNA of the CDR3 is TGTGCCAAAGGGGCACCTCAAGAGACCCAGTACTTC.

The genes are TRBV6-6 and TRBJ1-1; weak D call: TRBD1 (6 bases). The ends were cut back, 4 bases at V and 5 bases at J, with 14 bases in the middle. The germline V gene has CDR1 MNHNY and CDR2 SVGAGI (reference sequence). The CDR3 totals 14 residues. The CDR3 loop reads CASSSDGQLTEAFF. In DNA form, the CDR3 reads TGTGCCAGCAGTTCAGATGGACAGTTAACTGAAGCTTTCTTT.

This chain uses TRBV29-1 with TRBJ2-5, with D maybe TRBD1 (6 bases). The germline gives CDR1 SQVTM, CDR2 ANQGSEA. Trimming pared 4 bases from V and 1 base from J, leaving 10 bases between. This CDR3 is built from 13 residues. The DNA of the CDR3 is TGCAGCGTTGCCCCAGGGGTCCAAGAGACCCAGTACTTC. Translating gives CSVAPGVQETQYF.